Listed below are T cell receptor beta chains from one sample, sequenced in a study of T-cell reconstitution after alpha-beta-depleted transplantation in children. TCRdb reprocessed the PCR reads with MiXCR, giving one entry per CDR3 protein. The sample has about 48,000 distinct CDR3 sequences; more than 5% are singletons. This specimen consisted of PBMCs, mostly from graft donor cells, obtained 60 days after TCRalphabeta/CD19-depleted stem cell transplant. Source of these receptors: a female patient aged 2-15 years who had a stem cell transplant for aplastic anemia, so the T cells may come from the graft donor. Both conserved end residues are part of each CDR3. Fields, in order: V gene, J gene, CDR3 protein.

TRBV25-1	TRBJ1-5	CASSQTGHNQPQHF
TRBV11-2	TRBJ2-7	CASSLYTGQGRSYEQYF
TRBV11-3	TRBJ2-1	CASSVGSSGNNEQFF
TRBV5-1	TRBJ1-2	CASSLEGNRGYTF
TRBV2	TRBJ2-2	CASREGTGNTGELFF
TRBV28	TRBJ1-4	CASSPPNPGTNEKLFF
TRBV6-5	TRBJ2-7	CASSYKGFPSSYEQYF
TRBV28	TRBJ2-6	CASSPLPDRSGANVLTF
TRBV5-1	TRBJ2-7	CASSLQGAAYEQYF
TRBV9	TRBJ2-3	CASSVGTSGTDTQYF
TRBV6-2/TRBV6-3	TRBJ2-3	CASRHSTSGRARIAATQYF
TRBV20-1	TRBJ2-7	CSARPGLAGGSYEQYF
TRBV5-6	TRBJ1-3	CASSLGATGIGNTIYF
TRBV7-9	TRBJ2-1	CASSLLAGGNNEQFF
TRBV5-6	TRBJ2-1	CASSSVGTGGRENNEQFF
TRBV9	TRBJ2-1	CASTSGANNEQFF
TRBV27	TRBJ2-7	CASSRTGLTYEQYF
TRBV7-3	TRBJ2-7	CASSLDSGSYEQYF
TRBV20-1	TRBJ2-1	CSAFSLVNHEQFF
TRBV20-1	TRBJ2-2	CSALRANTGELFF
TRBV3-1	TRBJ1-6	CASSQRQNNSPLHF
TRBV5-1	TRBJ1-2	CASSLDFNYGYTF
TRBV20-1	TRBJ2-5	CSASRAMKWETQYF
TRBV18	TRBJ2-3	CASSPGSVSDTQYF
TRBV5-6	TRBJ2-3	CASSRWRYSDESDTQYF
TRBV28	TRBJ1-5	CASSRGGKSQPQHF
TRBV5-1	TRBJ2-5	CASSLRGAAGYSETQYF
TRBV12-3/TRBV12-4	TRBJ1-5	CASSPRGSNQPQHF
TRBV11-3	TRBJ1-6	CASSLNAGNSPLHF
TRBV24-1	TRBJ2-3	CATSDPRTTGRTDTQYF
TRBV20-1	TRBJ2-1	CSAPSPGSSYNEQFF
TRBV27	TRBJ1-5	CASSLTWDSSNQPQHF
TRBV28	TRBJ2-3	CASSLLSTDTQYF
TRBV20-1	TRBJ2-3	CSASFSRVSTDTQYF
TRBV5-1	TRBJ2-5	CASSFGGGVETQYF
TRBV20-1	TRBJ1-6	CSARDWQRGGANSPLHF
TRBV20-1	TRBJ2-1	CSARRDSYNEQFF
TRBV20-1	TRBJ2-3	CSAREGLVDTQYF
TRBV5-1	TRBJ1-1	CASSLWGPNTEAFF
TRBV11-2	TRBJ2-3	CASSLFGGGSTDTQYF
TRBV18	TRBJ1-2	CASSSGFHGYTF
TRBV9	TRBJ2-1	CASSVTSGSLNEQFF
TRBV4-1	TRBJ2-7	CASSPTEGGGHKEQYF
TRBV7-9	TRBJ2-3	CASRKWPAPDTQYF
TRBV5-4	TRBJ2-6	CASSFFTNSGANVLTF
TRBV7-9	TRBJ1-2	CASSLDRRRGYTF
TRBV5-1	TRBJ2-2	CASSGGNTGELFF
TRBV2	TRBJ2-7	CASSLRDTFF